These T cell receptor beta chains were read from a single sample in a study of blood T cell repertoires in COVID-19. Only in-frame clones appear in the TCRdb table, and some are missing; sequencing was by immunoSEQ multiplex PCR. The sample yields approximately 61,000 clones, approximately 77% seen once. Sequencing was performed on peripheral blood. The receptors shown here come from a human donor in a cohort sampled during active COVID-19. Each CDR3 is given without its conserved first and last residue.

V gene: TRBV4-2
J gene: TRBJ2-2
CDR3 protein: ASSQEGELF

V gene: TRBV9
J gene: TRBJ1-1
CDR3 protein: ASSARGEEAF

V gene: TRBV6-5
J gene: TRBJ2-7
CDR3 protein: ASSQGLFYEQY

V gene: TRBV29-1
J gene: TRBJ1-5
CDR3 protein: SVSAGGNQPQH

V gene: TRBV5-1
J gene: TRBJ2-7
CDR3 protein: ASSGSSYEQY

V gene: TRBV9
J gene: TRBJ2-3
CDR3 protein: ASSVGTVGDTQY

V gene: TRBV4-2
J gene: TRBJ2-1
CDR3 protein: ASSRNSGNSYNEQF

V gene: TRBV24-1
J gene: TRBJ1-2
CDR3 protein: ATSDPPGDYGYT

V gene: TRBV7-6
J gene: TRBJ2-2
CDR3 protein: ASSPVVAGGNGRELF

V gene: TRBV29-1
J gene: TRBJ1-1
CDR3 protein: SVTGAF

V gene: TRBV29-1
J gene: TRBJ2-5
CDR3 protein: SVGVAGGRGETQY

V gene: TRBV5-4
J gene: TRBJ1-2
CDR3 protein: ASSSSTGGIDGYT

V gene: TRBV30
J gene: TRBJ2-5
CDR3 protein: AWSAQSSGETQY

V gene: TRBV10-1
J gene: TRBJ2-7
CDR3 protein: ASNSGQGAHEQY

V gene: TRBV28
J gene: TRBJ2-7
CDR3 protein: ASSLFAGSYEQY

V gene: TRBV6-5
J gene: TRBJ1-4
CDR3 protein: ASSYSLGQGFEKLF

V gene: TRBV30
J gene: TRBJ2-3
CDR3 protein: AWRGRDTQY

V gene: TRBV6-6
J gene: TRBJ1-2
CDR3 protein: ASRTARQGVIYGYT

V gene: TRBV7-9
J gene: TRBJ2-5
CDR3 protein: ASSVGGETQY

V gene: TRBV5-1
J gene: TRBJ2-7
CDR3 protein: ASSSSGSSYEQY

V gene: TRBV27
J gene: TRBJ2-5
CDR3 protein: ASSSLAGAQETQY

V gene: TRBV24-1
J gene: TRBJ2-5
CDR3 protein: ATSEAGTGLETQY

V gene: TRBV24-1
J gene: TRBJ2-3
CDR3 protein: ATSTSRTGGADTQY

V gene: TRBV6-2/TRBV6-3
J gene: TRBJ2-7
CDR3 protein: ASSYTGIGGYEQY

V gene: TRBV21-1
J gene: TRBJ2-5
CDR3 protein: ARIRTRPPGETQY

V gene: TRBV5-6
J gene: TRBJ2-7
CDR3 protein: ASSPPGQGAIEQY

V gene: TRBV10-3
J gene: TRBJ1-2
CDR3 protein: AGGDRADYGYT

V gene: TRBV12-3/TRBV12-4
J gene: TRBJ1-6
CDR3 protein: ASSPRTGSPLH

V gene: TRBV5-8
J gene: TRBJ1-5
CDR3 protein: ASSTWTGYSNQPQH

V gene: TRBV2
J gene: TRBJ1-1
CDR3 protein: ASGGQGRNTEAF

V gene: TRBV6-5
J gene: TRBJ1-1
CDR3 protein: ASSQQGPSRAF

V gene: TRBV21-1
J gene: TRBJ2-1
CDR3 protein: ASSKMGTSGCLDNEQF

V gene: TRBV11-2
J gene: TRBJ2-1
CDR3 protein: ASARAPSGVDEQF

V gene: TRBV27
J gene: TRBJ2-2
CDR3 protein: ASSLRTSGRAGTGELF

V gene: TRBV5-4
J gene: TRBJ2-5
CDR3 protein: ASSLVGQGGQETQY

V gene: TRBV9
J gene: TRBJ2-7
CDR3 protein: ASSVEGTQSYEQY